The present TCR beta chain was sequenced within a study of a mutant IDH1 vaccine in newly diagnosed glioma. Study-wide context: Patients under treatment included around 60% males and roughly 40% females and had a mean age of around 40 years. Earlier therapy was either radiotherapy, temozolomide, or both, and most got both.

As for this clone: The antigen remains unidentified.

TCRdb's copy holds only in-frame clones and misses some; the assay was immunoSEQ multiplex PCR. The profile shows about 94,000 clones, roughly 90% of them singletons. Documented time point: week 47, end of study. Topical imiquimod accompanied each vaccine dose, which consisted of 300 ug of mutant IDH1 20-mer peptide. Patients received eight vaccinations in weeks 1, 3, 5, 7, 11, 15, 19, 23. Broader study findings: Overall, about 93% of patients had vaccine-induced immune responses.

The CDR3 is 13 amino acids. The V gene lost 4 bases and the J gene lost 2 bases, with 9 bases spanning the gap. In germline, CDR1 is SGHNT, CDR2 YYREEE (reference sequence). This specimen consisted of PBMCs, obtained from a glioma patient whose treatment included an IDH1 peptide vaccine. The rearrangement joins TRBV5-4 to TRBJ1-2; unclear D gene. The clonotype was recovered from a woman between 45 and 60 years old with glioma. Written as DNA, the CDR3 is TGTGCCAGCAGCGAGACATCCAACTATGGCTACACCTTC. Protein product: CASSETSNYGYTF.